Listed below are T cell receptor beta chains from one sample, sequenced in a study of T-cell reconstitution after alpha-beta-depleted transplantation in children. MiXCR, applied by TCRdb to the PCR reads, yields one record per CDR3 protein. The repertoire includes about 580,000 distinct CDR3 sequences, under 25% of them detected once, and around 14% sits in the top ten. Sequenced material: PBMCs, mostly from graft donor cells, taken 360 days after TCRalphabeta/CD19-depleted stem cell transplant. All receptors come from a boy in the first two years of life who had a stem cell transplant for acute myeloid leukemia, so the T cells may come from the graft donor. The CDR3 runs from the conserved cysteine through the conserved F or W. A D gene is named only where the DNA matches it firmly. Not all rows give a size; the values are once, few, many and, for expanded clones, a class.

length: 11
J: TRBJ1-2
size: many
V: TRBV12-3/TRBV12-4
D: -
DNA: TGTGCCAGCAGTTCCCCGAACGGCTACACCTTC
CDR3: CASSSPNGYTF

length: 16
J: TRBJ1-1
size: -
V: TRBV7-9
D: TRBD1
DNA: TGTGCCAGCAGCTCAACGCCTCCGACAGGGTACACTGAAGCTTTCTTT
CDR3: CASSSTPPTGYTEAFF

length: 15
J: TRBJ2-3
size: few
V: TRBV20-1
D: TRBD2
DNA: TGCAGTGCTAGAGCCCTAGCGGGACCCACAGATACGCAGTATTTT
CDR3: CSARALAGPTDTQYF

length: 15
J: TRBJ1-5
size: many
V: TRBV20-1
D: TRBD1
DNA: TGCAGTGCCGGGGGGGACAGGGAAGGCAATCAGCCCCAGCATTTT
CDR3: CSAGGDREGNQPQHF

length: 16
J: TRBJ2-1
size: -
V: TRBV12-3/TRBV12-4
D: -
DNA: TGTGCCAGCAGTCCCGCGGCAGGGGGGCCGTATAATGAGCAGTTCTTC
CDR3: CASSPAAGGPYNEQFF

length: 14
J: TRBJ1-2
size: few
V: TRBV7-9
D: -
DNA: TGTGCCAGCAGCTTTCTGGACAGATCTTATGGCTACACCTTC
CDR3: CASSFLDRSYGYTF

length: 15
J: TRBJ2-3
size: many
V: TRBV13
D: TRBD1
DNA: TGTGCCAGCAGCGGAAGACAGGGCTCCACAGATACGCAGTATTTT
CDR3: CASSGRQGSTDTQYF

length: 12
J: TRBJ2-5
size: -
V: TRBV18
D: -
DNA: TGTGCCAGCACCCCGTCGGGAGAGACCCAGTACTTC
CDR3: CASTPSGETQYF

length: 16
J: TRBJ2-1
size: few
V: TRBV12-3/TRBV12-4
D: TRBD2
DNA: TGTGCCAGCAGTTTTAGCGGGGTGAAGTCCTACAATGAGCAGTTCTTC
CDR3: CASSFSGVKSYNEQFF

length: 13
J: TRBJ2-3
size: few
V: TRBV20-1
D: TRBD1
DNA: TGCAGTGCAACCGGGACAGTCACAGATACGCAGTATTTT
CDR3: CSATGTVTDTQYF

length: 13
J: TRBJ1-3
size: few
V: TRBV20-1
D: -
DNA: TGCAGTGCCAGAGAGGGGGGAGCGGACACCATATATTTT
CDR3: CSAREGGADTIYF

length: 14
J: TRBJ2-2
size: few
V: TRBV7-9
D: -
DNA: TGTGCCCCCGAAGGGGGTTCGAACACCGGGGAGCTGTTTTTT
CDR3: CAPEGGSNTGELFF

length: 15
J: TRBJ2-3
size: many
V: TRBV29-1
D: TRBD1
DNA: TGCAGCGTAGGGACAGGGGGCCTCGGGGGGACGACGCAGTATTTT
CDR3: CSVGTGGLGGTTQYF

length: 17
J: TRBJ2-2
size: -
V: TRBV7-8
D: TRBD2
DNA: TGTGCCAGCAGCTTAGCGCCAAGACTAGCTAACACCGGGGAGCTGTTTTTT
CDR3: CASSLAPRLANTGELFF

length: 13
J: TRBJ2-5
size: many
V: TRBV20-1
D: TRBD1
DNA: TGCAGTGCTACGCAACAGGGGGCAGAGACCCAGTACTTC
CDR3: CSATQQGAETQYF

length: 13
J: TRBJ2-1
size: many
V: TRBV29-1
D: TRBD2
DNA: TGCAGCGTTGGAGGTACGGGGGGGCCCGCGCGGTTCTTC
CDR3: CSVGGTGGPARFF

length: 13
J: TRBJ1-1
size: -
V: TRBV20-1
D: -
DNA: TGCAGTGCTAGAGCTGGCAGGAACACTGAAGCTTTCTTT
CDR3: CSARAGRNTEAFF

length: 15
J: TRBJ2-3
size: many
V: TRBV20-1
D: TRBD2
DNA: TGCAGTGCTGGACGACTAGCGGGGGAGCTCGATACGCAGTATTTT
CDR3: CSAGRLAGELDTQYF

length: 19
J: TRBJ2-3
size: -
V: TRBV11-1
D: TRBD2
DNA: TGTGCCAGCACGCCACCTCTGGGACTAGCGGGGGGTGGAACAGATACGCAGTATTTT
CDR3: CASTPPLGLAGGGTDTQYF

length: 14
J: TRBJ2-1
size: many
V: TRBV20-1
D: TRBD2
DNA: TGCAGTGCTAGAGGGACTAGCGACTACAATGAGCAGTTCTTC
CDR3: CSARGTSDYNEQFF

length: 16
J: TRBJ1-3
size: many
V: TRBV9
D: -
DNA: TGTGCCAGCAGCGTAGGCGCGGCCAACTCTGGAAACACCATATATTTT
CDR3: CASSVGAANSGNTIYF

length: 13
J: TRBJ1-2
size: many
V: TRBV20-1
D: -
DNA: TGCAGTGCTAGTTCGGGACACCTAAGGGGCTACACCTTC
CDR3: CSASSGHLRGYTF

length: 15
J: TRBJ2-1
size: -
V: TRBV20-1
D: TRBD2
DNA: TGCAGTGCTAGAGGGGTGAGCGGGGGGCGAGGGGAGCAGTTCTTC
CDR3: CSARGVSGGRGEQFF

length: 15
J: TRBJ2-1
size: -
V: TRBV15
D: -
DNA: TGTGCCACCAGCAGAGTAACGGGGGGCCTGAATGAGCAGTTCTTC
CDR3: CATSRVTGGLNEQFF

length: 14
J: TRBJ2-7
size: many
V: TRBV7-2
D: TRBD1
DNA: TGTGCCAGCAGCTTAGTGGGGGACAGTGGCGAGCAGTACTTC
CDR3: CASSLVGDSGEQYF

length: 16
J: TRBJ2-2
size: -
V: TRBV24-1
D: -
DNA: TGTGCCACCAGTGATTTGCCTAGCGCGAACACCGGGGAGCTGTTTTTT
CDR3: CATSDLPSANTGELFF

length: 14
J: TRBJ1-4
size: -
V: TRBV28
D: TRBD1
DNA: TGTGCCAGCAGTTATACAGGGGGCCGGGAAAAACTGTTTTTT
CDR3: CASSYTGGREKLFF

length: 14
J: TRBJ2-1
size: few
V: TRBV7-3
D: TRBD2
DNA: TGTGCCAGCAGCTATAGCGGGGGGAACAATGAGCAGTTCTTC
CDR3: CASSYSGGNNEQFF

length: 12
J: TRBJ2-7
size: many
V: TRBV10-3
D: -
DNA: TGTGCCATCAGTGAGGACAGCTACGAGCAGTACTTC
CDR3: CAISEDSYEQYF

length: 15
J: TRBJ2-2
size: -
V: TRBV6-2/TRBV6-3
D: -
DNA: TGTGCCAGCAGTTACTATGGCAGAAACACCGGGGAGCTGTTTTTT
CDR3: CASSYYGRNTGELFF

length: 12
J: TRBJ2-5
size: many
V: TRBV20-1
D: -
DNA: TGCAGTGCGATCCAGTACCAAGAGACCCAGTACTTC
CDR3: CSAIQYQETQYF

length: 14
J: TRBJ2-7
size: few
V: TRBV15
D: -
DNA: TGTGCCACCAGCAGAGGACCAGGGTGGTACGAGCAGTACTTC
CDR3: CATSRGPGWYEQYF

length: 17
J: TRBJ2-1
size: -
V: TRBV3-1
D: -
DNA: TGTGCCAGCAGCCAAGAGAGACGGGGGATCTCCTACAATGAGCAGTTCTTC
CDR3: CASSQERRGISYNEQFF

length: 12
J: TRBJ1-1
size: -
V: TRBV12-3/TRBV12-4
D: -
DNA: TGTGCCAGCAGTCCCCTTAACGCTGAAGCTTTCTTT
CDR3: CASSPLNAEAFF

length: 17
J: TRBJ2-1
size: -
V: TRBV14
D: -
DNA: TGTGCCAGCAGCCAAGAAGGGGGACTCTTCTTATACAATGAGCAGTTCTTC
CDR3: CASSQEGGLFLYNEQFF

length: 11
J: TRBJ2-1
size: -
V: TRBV11-1
D: -
DNA: TGTGCCAGCAGCCCGGGACCGCAACAGTTCTTC
CDR3: CASSPGPQQFF

length: 15
J: TRBJ1-1
size: few
V: TRBV12-3/TRBV12-4
D: TRBD1
DNA: TGTGCCAGCAGTTTTGGGGACAGTGCGAACACTGAAGCTTTCTTT
CDR3: CASSFGDSANTEAFF

length: 11
J: TRBJ1-4
size: -
V: TRBV6-6
D: -
DNA: TGTGCCAGCAGTGTAAATGGAAAACTGTTTTTT
CDR3: CASSVNGKLFF

length: 15
J: TRBJ2-5
size: few
V: TRBV6-5
D: -
DNA: TGTGCCAGCAGTTACGCGGGGTCGATGACGGAGACCCAGTACTTC
CDR3: CASSYAGSMTETQYF

length: 14
J: TRBJ2-7
size: few
V: TRBV15
D: -
DNA: TGTGCCACCAGCAGAGATCCGGGTGTCTACGAGCAGTACTTC
CDR3: CATSRDPGVYEQYF

length: 14
J: TRBJ2-1
size: few
V: TRBV20-1
D: -
DNA: TGCAGTGCTAGAGCCGGGGCCTACTACAATGAGCAGTTCTTC
CDR3: CSARAGAYYNEQFF

length: 13
J: TRBJ2-7
size: -
V: TRBV18
D: TRBD1
DNA: TGTGCCAGCGCCCGGACAGGGATCAACGAGCAGTACTTC
CDR3: CASARTGINEQYF

length: 13
J: TRBJ1-2
size: -
V: TRBV29-1
D: TRBD1
DNA: TGCAGCGTTCACGACAGGGAGGGATATGGCTACACCTTC
CDR3: CSVHDREGYGYTF

length: 16
J: TRBJ1-5
size: -
V: TRBV6-5
D: -
DNA: TGTGCCAGCAGTTACAGGGCTACAGGACAGAATCAGCCCCAGCATTTT
CDR3: CASSYRATGQNQPQHF

length: 12
J: TRBJ1-1
size: -
V: TRBV29-1
D: -
DNA: TGCAGCGTTCGTACACCGAACACTGAAGCTTTCTTT
CDR3: CSVRTPNTEAFF

length: 15
J: TRBJ2-7
size: -
V: TRBV12-3/TRBV12-4
D: TRBD2
DNA: TGTGCCAGCAGATCGTGGACTAGTGTTTCGTACGAGCAGTACTTC
CDR3: CASRSWTSVSYEQYF

length: 14
J: TRBJ2-1
size: -
V: TRBV5-1
D: TRBD2
DNA: TGCGCCAGCGTGGCTAGCGGGGAATACAATGAGCAGTTCTTC
CDR3: CASVASGEYNEQFF